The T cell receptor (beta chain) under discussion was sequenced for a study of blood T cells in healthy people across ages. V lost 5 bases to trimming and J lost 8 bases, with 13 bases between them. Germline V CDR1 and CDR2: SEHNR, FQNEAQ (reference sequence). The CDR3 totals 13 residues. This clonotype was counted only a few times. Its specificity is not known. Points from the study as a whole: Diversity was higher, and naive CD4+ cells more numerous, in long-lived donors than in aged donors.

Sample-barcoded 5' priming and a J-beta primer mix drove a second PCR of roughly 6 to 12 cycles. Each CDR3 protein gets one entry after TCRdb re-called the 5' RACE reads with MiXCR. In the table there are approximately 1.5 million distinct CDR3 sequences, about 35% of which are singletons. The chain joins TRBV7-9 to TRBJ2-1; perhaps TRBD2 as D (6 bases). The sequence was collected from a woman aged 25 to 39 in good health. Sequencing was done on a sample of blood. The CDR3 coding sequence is TGTGCCAGCAGCCCAACTAGGAGGGATGAGCAGTTCTTC. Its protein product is CASSPTRRDEQFF. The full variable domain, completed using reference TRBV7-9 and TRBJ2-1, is DTGVSQNPRHKITKRGQNVTFRCDPISEHNRLYWYRQTLGQGPEFLTYFQNEAQLEKSRLLSDRFSAERPKGSFSTLEIQRTEQGDSAMYLCASSPTRRDEQFFGPGTRLTVL.